This record concerns one T cell receptor beta chain sequence. In its sample, this clone was seen a few times. Its cognate antigen has yet to be identified. Base qualities are not at hand, and no much larger clone is one base apart. CDR1 is given as SQVTM and CDR2 as ANQGSEA, both from the germline V gene. Measured from the cysteine to the phenylalanine, the CDR3 is 18 residues long. CDR3 DNA is the only sequence kept; it has 54 bases, read in frame from the first base. V ends up 4 bases short and J 0 bases short, with an unmatched junction base count of 15. The data belong to a study of CD8+ T cells in alopecia areata (dated 2018 in TCRdb). The study in broad terms: The treated patients, all with moderate-to-severe alopecia areata, were enrolled in an open-label pilot trial of oral tofacitinib given at 5 to 10 mg twice daily. Amplification of TCRbeta CDR3 regions was done by immunoSEQ multiplex PCR using 35 Vbeta forward primers and 13 Jbeta reverse primers. RNA was obtained with the PAXgene miRNA kit for fixed scalp, the miRNeasy kit for PBMCs, and the RNeasy kit for mouse skin. Tofacitinib-treated patients had biopsies at baseline and at 4 and 24 weeks of treatment, with a later scalp biopsy in several patients. Scalp tissue and sorted CD4+ and CD8+ peripheral blood T cells from patchy and totalis/universalis alopecia areata patients and from healthy controls were covered by human TCRbeta sequencing. Tofacitinib was administered for 6 to 18 months, and 6 months of follow-up off drug were then conducted to assess delayed response and recurrence. In both human patients and the C3H/HeJ mouse model, the study applied high-throughput TCRbeta sequencing to look at T cell clonal expansion in alopecia areata. Scalp clonality was compared among normal scalp (n=4), patchy alopecia areata scalp (n=8), and alopecia totalis/universalis scalp (n=8). What the research found in general, with its limitations: Unlike mouse skin, where gammadelta T cells dominate, normal human skin contains resident alphabeta T cells that get sequenced too, which complicates analysis of the scalp TCR repertoire. Higher clonality and more expanded CD8+ clones were observed in lesional scalp than in normal scalp, particularly in alopecia totalis/universalis, a finding suggestive of antigenic drive. Compared with mice, TCR sequences shared between patients were less clear, possibly partly because of HLA diversity across the patient population.

Library preparation used the immunoSEQ multiplex PCR assay. RNA was extracted from all samples and reverse transcribed into cDNA, which served as template for TCR sequencing. First-strand cDNA was synthesized with SuperScript III using a 2:1 mix of oligo-dT and random hexamers. Amplification bias was assessed with a synthetic immune receptor repertoire, and residual bias was removed computationally. On the study's bioinformatics: Raw reads were preprocessed to remove errors, and CDR3 was defined by IMGT conventions from the conserved cysteine to phenylalanine. Clonality was calculated as 1 minus Shannon entropy normalized by log2 of the number of productive unique TCRs. Whether scalp clones were CD4 or CD8 was inferred by matching scalp TCRbeta sequences against CD4 and CD8 repertoires sorted from blood. TCRdb stores this immuneACCESS table with in-frame sequences only. Part of the clones is absent; in the studies checked, under half of the shortfall reflects unresolved V genes, and no reason is known for the rest. Clone size and V and J calls were adopted from that table, with D and trimming inferred from the DNA. Present in this sample are 80,000 to 100,000 clones, roughly two fifths of which were seen just once. The top ten clones comprise about 1.5% of the sample.

Peripheral blood and lesional scalp punch biopsies were obtained from patients with alopecia areata. After PBMCs were isolated by density centrifugation and stained for CD3, CD4 and CD8, a FACSAria was used to sort CD4+ and CD8+ T cells. This receptor was obtained from a human donor with alopecia areata. Sequencing was performed on CD4+ T cells sorted from blood. Recombination connected TRBV29-1 to TRBJ2-3; TRBD1 aligns with 8 central bases. CDR3 loop: CSVANTRSGQGSTDTQYF. The DNA reads TGCAGCGTTGCCAATACAAGATCCGGACAGGGAAGCACAGATACGCAGTATTTT.